The entry below describes one TCR beta chain. It lacks a known antigen. No much larger clone is present one base from it, and per-base qualities are unavailable. TCRbeta CDR3 regions were amplified from genomic DNA using the immunoSEQ Assay, a bias-controlled multiplex PCR. The original methods were these. Within the assay, amplification of reference gene primers was used to estimate how many nucleated cells each sample contained. To quantify the absolute abundance of each unique TCRbeta CDR3 rearrangement, sequence reads were collapsed and filtered. Productive Simpson clonality was computed per sample as the square root of Simpson's diversity index over productive rearrangements. TCRdb re-hosts the immuneACCESS table, in-frame sequences only. Its copies lack some clones; in the studies checked, an unresolved V gene accounts for under half of them, and the cause for the rest is not known. V and J calls and clone size are given by that table; D and trimming were obtained from the DNA. In all, the sample holds about 190,000 clones, and 82% of those were seen once. The ten largest clones represent about 10% of the sample.

The data belong to a study of blood T cell repertoires in COVID-19 (dated by TCRdb to about 2020). Broadly, across the study: Samples covering the acute and convalescent phases of COVID-19 were provided by collaborators in the United States, Italy and Spain. Where available, HLA class I and class II types were taken from metadata supplied by the sample provider and were not determined by assay-based typing. Sample metadata almost always included a de-identified subject ID, COVID-19 status, age in years and sex. The prospective study material was composed of cDNA or gDNA derived from T cells, B-cell-depleted T cells, or PBMCs. The dataset comprised deeply sampled blood TCRbeta repertoires from subjects exposed to, actively infected with, or recovered from COVID-19. The repertoires were made available in a free public database intended to serve as a resource for research on the immune response to SARS-CoV-2. The samples were drawn from the first 160 participants of the ongoing ImmuneRACE study and from about 1,200 subjects provided by 6 global collaborators.

The germline V gene sets CDR1 to KGHSH and CDR2 to LQKENI. Ends trimmed: V by 6 bases, J by 6 bases; bases unmatched to a gene: 10. The CDR3 numbers 15 residues from cysteine through phenylalanine. Only the CDR3 portion is preserved as DNA: 45 bases, with reading frame beginning at the first base. Overall study results and their limits: How much clinical and demographic metadata was included differed by source and by participant, and the metadata was provided uncurated.

Whole blood was collected in K2EDTA tubes by collaborating institutions according to the institutions' own protocols. For TCRbeta analysis, collaborators shipped samples as frozen whole blood, isolated PBMCs, or DNA extracted from either of those sample types. The sample comprised peripheral blood. This TCR derives from a woman of 80 years or more with active or convalescent COVID-19. The chain couples TRBV18 to TRBJ1-5, and 8 bases in between align with TRBD1. The nucleotide sequence is given as TGTGCCAGCTCCCGGACAGGGCAGGGCAGTCAGCCCCAGCATTTT. Translated, this is CASSRTGQGSQPQHF.